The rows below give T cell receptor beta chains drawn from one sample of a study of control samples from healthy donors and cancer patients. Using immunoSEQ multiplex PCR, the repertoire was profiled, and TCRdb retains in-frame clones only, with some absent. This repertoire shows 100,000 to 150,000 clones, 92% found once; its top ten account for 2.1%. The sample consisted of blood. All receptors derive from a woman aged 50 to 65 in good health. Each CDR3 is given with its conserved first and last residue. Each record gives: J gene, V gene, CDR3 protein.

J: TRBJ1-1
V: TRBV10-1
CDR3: CASSFYGQGTFF

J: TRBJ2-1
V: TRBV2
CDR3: CASSIAGVSYNEQFF

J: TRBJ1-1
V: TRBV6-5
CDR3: CASGLMDTADTEAFF

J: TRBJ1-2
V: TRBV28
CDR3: CASIVGGQNYGYTF

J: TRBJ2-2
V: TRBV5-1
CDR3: CASSLGQGGTGELFF

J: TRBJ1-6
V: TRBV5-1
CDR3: CASRGGQINSPLHF

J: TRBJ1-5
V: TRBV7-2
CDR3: CASSAGNNRYSNQPQHF

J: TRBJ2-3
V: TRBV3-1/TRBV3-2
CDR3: CASSPPAGVGTDTQYF

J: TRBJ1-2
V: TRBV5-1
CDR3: CASSLGGRLLDGYTF

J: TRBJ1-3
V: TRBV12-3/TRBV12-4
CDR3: CASSLRNRAIYF

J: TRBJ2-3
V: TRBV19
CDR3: CASSMGQGTDTQYF

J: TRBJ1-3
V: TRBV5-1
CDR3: CASSPDRVIDTIYF